This is a list of T cell receptor beta chains from one sample in a study of STAT5B mutations in CD4+ large granular lymphocyte leukemia. Data came from immunoSEQ multiplex PCR; TCRdb stores just in-frame clones and leaves some out. This repertoire shows approximately 30,000 clones, more than 75% found once; its top ten account for roughly 2%. The sequenced sample consisted of CD4+ T cells from blood buffy coats. These receptors were collected from a human donor in good health. Each CDR3 is given with its conserved first and last residue.

TRBV5-1 | 16 | CASSPGGTKTNEKLFF
TRBV20-1 | 11 | CSASQRETQYF
TRBV4-3 | 16 | CASSQETGSRGETQYF
TRBV10-1 | 12 | CASSDRRGGEYF
TRBV5-1 | 18 | CASSLPGLAGQSYNEQFF
TRBV7-2 | 16 | CASSLGPAPSHNEQFF
TRBV5-1 | 13 | CASSSGRNSPLHF
TRBV18 | 14 | CASSPEQLQETQYF
TRBV29-1 | 9 | CSAQRKQYF
TRBV2 | 13 | CASKVDGSYEQYF
TRBV6-5 | 15 | CASSYSKGAYYEQYF
TRBV7-9 | 13 | CASSLVAGEALHF
TRBV7-7 | 16 | CASSPGVRGRQETQYF
TRBV2 | 15 | CASSEWTGRADTQYF
TRBV5-1 | 14 | CASSLNNRDTEAFF
TRBV7-2 | 15 | CASSLSLLNTGELFF
TRBV9 | 18 | CASSVAGGTGALSFGYTF
TRBV7-8 | 11 | CASSSFGELFF